The 14 T cell receptor beta chains below come from one sample, sequenced in a study of metastatic and nonmetastatic thyroid tumors (dated by TCRdb to the early 2020s). None of the patients had been given any treatment before thyroid surgery. Library construction relied on PCR. TCRdb lists the instrument as Illumina HiSeq 4000. Using fastp trimming at Q25 and MiXCR clonotype assembly, TCRdb reanalyzed the public sequencing data and kept in-frame beta chains. A total of 6,600 or so clones appear in this sample, roughly 32% of them only once. The leading ten clones occupy over 15% of the sample. Sequencing used adjacent normal tissue. Receptor source: a female donor with papillary thyroid cancer or a benign thyroid nodule (not recorded which). Some clones in this sample may be carry-over from other donors' samples.

This clone is labeled as medium-sized. The chain employs TRBV5-1 and TRBJ2-5; 9 nucleotides agree with TRBD1. The CDR3 sequence is 15 residues long. Trimming removed 3 bases from V and 0 bases from J; junction bases left unmatched: 3. The germline CDR1 and CDR2 sequences are SGHRS and YFSETQ. CDR3 bases: TGCGCCAGCAGCTCATGGGACAGGGACCAAGAGACCCAGTACTTC. It translates to CASSSWDRDQETQYF.

By its share, this clone is medium-sized. V is TRBV28 and J is TRBJ1-3, with 9 bases matching TRBD1. Germline CDR1 MDHEN, CDR2 SYDVKM. This CDR3 has 14 residues. Unmatched junction bases numbered 9, after V lost 7 bases and J lost 8 bases. The CDR3 DNA is TGTGCCAGCACCGACCGACAGGGGGAATACACCATATATTTT. Its translation: CASTDRQGEYTIYF.

This clone has at least ten counts. This CDR3 reads CASTLIRSWEQFF. Here the CDR3 DNA reads TGTGCCAGCACGCTAATTAGAAGTTGGGAGCAGTTCTTC. The rearrangement links TRBV7-9 to TRBJ2-1, with no clear D. The V and J ends lost 7 bases and 10 bases respectively, with 17 bases between them. This CDR3 region has 13 residues. The germline gives CDR1 SEHNR, CDR2 FQNEAQ (reference sequence).

Sample share makes this clone medium-sized. The chain links TRBV6-1 to TRBJ2-7, with 9 bases aligning to TRBD2. The CDR3 is made up of 13 amino acids. Germline CDR1 MNHNS, CDR2 SASEGT. The V segment lost 8 bases and the J segment 7 bases; nucleotides outside the gene matches: 9. CDR3 amino acids: CASGSGRIREQYF. Written as DNA, the CDR3 is TGTGCCAGCGGGAGCGGGAGGATCAGAGAGCAGTACTTC.

The CDR3 nucleotides are TGCAGTGCTAGAGATCCAGGGGGGAGTGAGCAGTTCTTC. This sequence encodes CSARDPGGSEQFF. J is TRBJ2-1 and V is TRBV20-1; the D gene is possibly TRBD1 (7 bases). Germline values: CDR1 DFQATT, CDR2 SNEGSKA (reference sequence). Between the trimmed V and J ends, which lost 0 bases and 9 bases, there was a span of 12 bases. This CDR3 is 13 amino acids long.

This clone was seen just once. The germline gene is not matched at one end of the junction; a read error may be the cause. The chain couples TRBV10-3 to TRBJ2-6, with D tentatively TRBD1 (5 bases). The CDR3 is 16 residues long. The V gene's germline CDR1 is ENHRY and CDR2 SYGVKD. CDR3 in DNA: TGTGCCATCATTGAGGCCGGCATCTCTGGGGCCAACGTCCTTACTTTC. This gives the protein CAIIEAGISGANVLTF.

This clone was found many times. The chain joins TRBV4-1 to TRBJ1-3; a possible D gene is TRBD1 (6 bases). Trimming cost V 4 bases and J 0 bases, with 13 bases left between them. The germline gives CDR1 MGHRA, CDR2 YSYEKL. The CDR3 has 16 amino acids. The chain's CDR3 is CASSPGTTSSGNTIYF. The CDR3, as DNA: TGCGCCAGCAGCCCCGGGACAACCAGCTCTGGAAACACCATATATTTT.

The chain employs TRBV20-1 and TRBJ1-5; the D is unclear. In germline, CDR1 is DFQATT, CDR2 SNEGSKA (reference sequence). Trimming left V 6 bases short and J 4 bases short, with 10 bases between. There are 12 residues in the CDR3. The DNA for the CDR3 is TGCAGTGCGCGTGAAGCAAATCAGCCCCAGCATTTT. As protein: CSAREANQPQHF.

This clone was observed a few times. This chain connects TRBV6-5 to TRBJ1-3; D gene unclear. V was cut by 4 bases and J by 0 bases, with 10 bases left in between. The CDR3 length is 15 residues. Germline V gene lookup returns CDR1 MNHEY and CDR2 SVGAGI. CDR3 loop: CASSSRLLSGNTIYF. Written as DNA, the CDR3 is TGTGCCAGCAGTTCCCGGTTACTCTCTGGAAACACCATATATTTT.

The V gene is TRBV6-1, the J gene TRBJ2-1; D gene unclear. Germline V gene data show CDR1 as MNHNS and CDR2 as SASEGT. This CDR3 has 13 amino acids. V was cut by 10 bases and J by 9 bases, with 19 bases left in between. The CDR3, as DNA: TGTGCCACCACGGGCCAACTCCTGGCTGAGCAGTTCTTC. It codes for CATTGQLLAEQFF.

This clone was seen a few times. The gene calls are TRBV6-1 and TRBJ1-1; 7 positions agree with TRBD1. This CDR3 contains 16 residues. Losses at the gene ends were 6 bases for V and 0 bases for J; bases not matched to a gene: 10. Germline V lookup: CDR1 MNHNS, CDR2 SASEGT. The CDR3, as DNA: TGTGCCAGCAGCCCCTGGACAGGTCCCCTGAACACTGAAGCTTTCTTT. Translating gives CASSPWTGPLNTEAFF.

This clone was picked up a small number of times. This CDR3 is CASSLSQGYEQYV. In nucleotides, the CDR3 is TGTGCCAGCAGTCTAAGTCAGGGTTACGAGCAGTACGTC. The genes are TRBV27 and TRBJ2-7, with D tentatively TRBD1 (5 bases). Germline assignment: CDR1 MNHEY and CDR2 SMNVEV (reference sequence). This CDR3 has 13 amino acids. The ends were cut back, 5 bases at V and 4 bases at J, with 12 bases in the middle.

With respect to this clone: This could be a read error, since a much larger clone is one nucleotide away. The chain employs TRBV9 and TRBJ2-7; the D gene is possibly TRBD2 (6 bases). The V end was cut by 0 bases, the J end by 6 bases, with 16 bases between. The CDR3 is 15 residues long. Germline assignment: CDR1 SGDLS and CDR2 YYNGEE. The CDR3 is CASSVGRGGGVEQYF. For the CDR3, the DNA is TGTGCCAGCAGCGTAGGGAGGGGTGGAGGGGTCGAGCAGTACTTC.

This clone turned up a few times. This sequence joins TRBV28 and TRBJ2-2; D not resolved. This CDR3 is built from 14 residues. V was pared by 7 bases and J by 6 bases, with 15 bases between. The germline V gene encodes CDR1 MDHEN and CDR2 SYDVKM. CDR3 coding DNA: TGTGCCAGCACCAGGCGGTTTCGGGCCGGGGAGCTGTTTTTT. Its protein is CASTRRFRAGELFF. Complete variable domain (other parts from reference TRBV28 and TRBJ2-2): DVKVTQSSRYLVKRTGEKVFLECVQDMDHENMFWYRQDPGLGLRLIYFSYDVKMKEKGDIPEGYSVSREKKERFSLILESASTNQTSMYLCASTRRFRAGELFFGEGSRLTVL.